This entry lists 23 T cell receptor beta chains sequenced from one sample in a study of CD8 T cells in ankylosing spondylitis. One entry per CDR3 protein results from TCRdb running MiXCR on the 5' RACE reads. The sample holds around 9,100 distinct CDR3 sequences, 5% to 6.5% seen once. The sequenced sample was blood, either unsorted or a sorted T cell fraction (not recorded which). The receptors stem from a female donor with ankylosing spondylitis or in good health (not recorded which).

There are many counts of this clonotype. This sequence joins TRBV9 and TRBJ2-7, with TRBD1 identical over 7 bases. Germline V gene sequence: CDR1 SGDLS, CDR2 YYNGEE. This CDR3 contains 11 residues. Trimming took 3 bases from V and 12 from J; bases not matched to a gene: 6. This CDR3 reads CASSAGDRLYF. In DNA, the CDR3 is TGTGCCAGCAGCGCCGGGGACAGACTGTACTTC.

This clonotype was detected many times. The CDR3 region has the DNA TGTGCCAGCAGCCCACAGGGGCGGTCGTACGAGCAGTACTTC. Its translation: CASSPQGRSYEQYF. This rearrangement joins TRBV9 to TRBJ2-7; 7 bases match TRBD1. Germline CDR1 is SGDLS and CDR2 is YYNGEE. The CDR3 loop spans 14 amino acids. The trim removed 4 bases at V and 4 bases at J, leaving 8 bases unmatched.

This clonotype has at least ten counts. This sequence joins TRBV9 and TRBJ2-1; D perhaps matches TRBD1 (5 bases). Trimming left V 4 bases short and J 4 bases short, with 15 bases between. The CDR3 has 15 residues. CDR1 is SGDLS, CDR2 YYNGEE, per germline. The CDR3 loop is CASSPFGAVYNEQFF. The CDR3 DNA reads as TGTGCCAGCAGCCCGTTTGGGGCAGTATACAATGAGCAGTTCTTC.

This clonotype has ten or more counts. The chain carries TRBV9 and TRBJ2-3, with D hard to call. Germline V lookup: CDR1 SGDLS, CDR2 YYNGEE. V was clipped by 0 bases and J by 4 bases, with 15 bases between them. The CDR3 length is 16 residues. The DNA of the CDR3 is TGTGCCAGCAGCGTAGGATGGGCTCCCTCCCCAGATACGCAGTATTTT. Its translation is CASSVGWAPSPDTQYF.

V is TRBV9 and J is TRBJ2-1, with 7 nucleotides matching TRBD1. The junction had 12 bases not matched to a gene; V was cut back by 3 bases and J by 9 bases. There are 15 residues in the CDR3. From germline, CDR1 is SGDLS and CDR2 YYNGEE. CDR3 sequence (DNA): TGTGCCAGCAGCGCCTCTGGGACCGGGGACAGTGAGCAGTTCTTC. Translating it yields CASSASGTGDSEQFF.

This clonotype has at least ten counts. This chain joins TRBV9 and TRBJ2-1; TRBD2 matches 9 bases. Germline CDR1 and CDR2: SGDLS and YYNGEE. Losses at the gene ends were 0 bases for V and 2 bases for J; bases not matched to a gene: 3. The CDR3 contains 16 residues. The CDR3 sequence is CASSVVAGVPYNEQFF. The CDR3 DNA follows: TGTGCCAGCAGCGTAGTAGCGGGAGTTCCCTACAATGAGCAGTTCTTC.

This clonotype has a count of ten or more. This chain joins TRBV9 and TRBJ2-7; 11 nucleotides line up with TRBD2. Losses at the gene ends were 4 bases for V and 7 bases for J; bases not matched to a gene: 7. The CDR3 loop spans 14 amino acids. CDR1 and CDR2 from the germline V gene are SGDLS and YYNGEE. As DNA, the CDR3 is TGTGCCAGCAGCCTAGGGACTAGCGGACCTGAGCAGTACTTC. It encodes CASSLGTSGPEQYF. The full variable domain, with the rest looked up from reference TRBV9 and TRBJ2-7, is DSGVTQTPKHLITATGQRVTLRCSPRSGDLSVYWYQQSLDQGLQFLIQYYNGEERAKGNILERFSAQQFPDLHSELNLSSLELGDSALYFCASSLGTSGPEQYFGPGTRLTVT.

This clonotype was counted ten times or more. The V gene is TRBV9, the J gene TRBJ2-4; D remains unclear. The CDR3 totals 13 residues. Germline assignment: CDR1 SGDLS and CDR2 YYNGEE. Trimming pared 4 bases from V and 10 bases from J, leaving 15 bases between. In DNA form, the CDR3 reads TGTGCCAGCAGCCCGACTTTAGCCTCTATTCAGTACTTC. Amino acid sequence: CASSPTLASIQYF.

There are many counts of this clonotype. This rearrangement joins TRBV9 to TRBJ2-2; no clear D. V lost 4 bases and J lost 7, with 11 bases in between. In germline, CDR1 is SGDLS, CDR2 YYNGEE. CDR3 length equals 13 residues. Here the CDR3 reads CASSLHTGGELFF. CDR3 coding DNA: TGTGCCAGCAGCCTACACACCGGCGGGGAGCTGTTTTTT. Full variable domain (rest looked up from reference TRBV9 and TRBJ2-2): DSGVTQTPKHLITATGQRVTLRCSPRSGDLSVYWYQQSLDQGLQFLIQYYNGEERAKGNILERFSAQQFPDLHSELNLSSLELGDSALYFCASSLHTGGELFFGEGSRLTVL.

The rearrangement links TRBV9 to TRBJ2-1, with a possible D match to TRBD1 (6 bases). This CDR3 contains 18 residues. CDR1 and CDR2 (germline): SGDLS, YYNGEE. Trimming left V 1 base short and J 8 bases short, with 25 bases between. The CDR3 sequence: CASSVIIIQESTGYEQFF. The CDR3 DNA reads TGTGCCAGCAGCGTAATTATAATCCAGGAATCGACAGGATATGAGCAGTTCTTC.

This clonotype has at least ten counts. The genes are TRBV9 and TRBJ2-1; D not resolved. Germline V gene sequence: CDR1 SGDLS, CDR2 YYNGEE. The CDR3 loop spans 14 amino acids. Trimming took 0 bases from V and 5 from J, leaving 9 bases between them. CDR3 coding DNA: TGTGCCAGCAGCGTAGAAGGCGCAAACAATGAGCAGTTCTTC. As protein: CASSVEGANNEQFF.

This clonotype was seen ten or more times. The chain couples TRBV9 to TRBJ2-3; the D gene is possibly TRBD2 (6 bases). Germline assignment: CDR1 SGDLS and CDR2 YYNGEE. V lost 0 bases and J 2 bases, leaving 10 bases between the germline ends. This CDR3 spans 15 amino acids. The CDR3 loop is CASSVEGLYTDTQYF. DNA of the CDR3: TGTGCCAGCAGCGTAGAGGGACTTTACACAGATACGCAGTATTTT.

This clonotype was detected ten times or more. The rearrangement uses TRBV9 and TRBJ1-2; TRBD1 aligns across 7 bases. Germline V gives CDR1 SGDLS, CDR2 YYNGEE. V gave up 3 bases and J gave up 4 bases; unmatched junction bases: 18. The length of the CDR3 is 18 residues. CDR3 protein: CASSAGGGWGQRIYGYTF. The CDR3 DNA is TGTGCCAGCAGCGCCGGAGGGGGGTGGGGACAGCGAATCTATGGCTACACCTTC.

At least ten counts were recorded for this clonotype. The chain combines TRBV9 with TRBJ2-3; perhaps TRBD2 as D (6 bases). V shed 0 bases and J shed 2 bases, with 22 bases lying between them. Per the germline V gene, CDR1 is SGDLS and CDR2 is YYNGEE. The CDR3 covers 19 residues. CDR3 protein: CASSVDPGMEGPSTDTQYF. The DNA for the CDR3 is TGTGCCAGCAGCGTAGACCCCGGTATGGAGGGCCCTTCCACAGATACGCAGTATTTT.

This clonotype was detected ten times or more. The chain uses TRBV9 and TRBJ2-1; D is unresolved. The CDR3 loop spans 12 amino acids. The V and J ends lost 0 bases and 8 bases respectively, with 6 bases between them. Germline V gives CDR1 SGDLS, CDR2 YYNGEE. The CDR3 loop is CASSVGYDEQFF. The CDR3 nucleotides read TGTGCCAGCAGCGTAGGGTACGATGAGCAGTTCTTC.

This clonotype was seen at least ten times. The gene calls are TRBV9 and TRBJ1-1, with a weak D call TRBD1 (5 bases). V was cut by 1 base and J by 2 bases, with 9 bases left in between. Germline V gene sequence: CDR1 SGDLS, CDR2 YYNGEE. The CDR3 sequence is 14 residues long. CDR3 protein: CASSVLQVNTEAFF. CDR3 DNA: TGTGCCAGCAGCGTATTACAGGTAAACACTGAAGCTTTCTTT.

This clonotype is categorized as medium-sized. The J gene is TRBJ2-2, the V gene TRBV9; D ambiguous. V lost 3 bases, J lost 0 bases, and 15 bases lay in between. This CDR3 contains 17 residues. Germline V gene lookup returns CDR1 SGDLS and CDR2 YYNGEE. The CDR3 loop reads CASSASRKQSNTGELFF. CDR3 sequence (DNA): TGTGCCAGCAGCGCCTCCCGGAAACAATCGAACACCGGGGAGCTGTTTTTT.

This clonotype was recorded many times. The chain recombines TRBV9 with TRBJ2-3; D may be TRBD1 or TRBD2 (6 bases each). Germline V gene lookup returns CDR1 SGDLS and CDR2 YYNGEE. Trimming took 7 bases from V and 3 from J, leaving 18 bases between them. The CDR3 loop spans 15 amino acids. CDR3 sequence: CASSLGGGRTDTQYF. In DNA, the CDR3 is TGTGCCAGCTCTCTAGGAGGGGGGCGGACAGATACGCAGTATTTT.

The rearrangement links TRBV9 to TRBJ2-3, with D perhaps given as TRBD1 or TRBD2 (5 bases each). The CDR3 covers 15 residues. The ends were cut back, 0 bases at V and 2 bases at J, with 10 bases in the middle. The germline CDR1 and CDR2 sequences are SGDLS and YYNGEE. The CDR3 DNA is TGTGCCAGCAGCGTAGGGGGGTCAGTCACAGATACGCAGTATTTT. Translated, it gives CASSVGGSVTDTQYF. Full variable domain (rest looked up from reference TRBV9 and TRBJ2-3): DSGVTQTPKHLITATGQRVTLRCSPRSGDLSVYWYQQSLDQGLQFLIQYYNGEERAKGNILERFSAQQFPDLHSELNLSSLELGDSALYFCASSVGGSVTDTQYFGPGTRLTVL.

This clonotype was counted many times. The chain employs TRBV9 and TRBJ1-5; 9 nucleotides line up with TRBD1. The CDR3 length is 14 residues. Germline lookup yields CDR1 SGDLS and CDR2 YYNGEE. Germline trimming cut 3 bases from V and 5 bases from J; bases unmatched to any gene: 3. In nucleotides, the CDR3 is TGTGCCAGCAGCGAACAGGGGGCTTATCAGCCCCAGCATTTT. Its translation is CASSEQGAYQPQHF.

The sample holds many counts of this clonotype. The chain is built from TRBV9 and TRBJ1-2; D gene ambiguous. CDR1 and CDR2 (germline): SGDLS, YYNGEE. The CDR3 sequence is 13 residues long. V lost 0 bases and J lost 2, with 5 bases in between. The chain's CDR3 is CASSVDTNYGYTF. CDR3 bases: TGTGCCAGCAGCGTAGACACCAACTATGGCTACACCTTC.

This clonotype was seen ten or more times. The V gene is TRBV9, the J gene TRBJ1-6; 8 nucleotides line up with TRBD1. The CDR3 runs to 15 residues. In germline, CDR1 is SGDLS, CDR2 YYNGEE. The trim removed 3 bases at V and 8 bases at J, leaving 7 bases unmatched. The CDR3 spells CASSAQGAGDSPLHF. The CDR3 region has the DNA TGTGCCAGCAGCGCCCAGGGGGCCGGGGATTCACCCCTCCACTTT.

This clonotype is labeled as medium-sized (0.01 to 0.1%). This chain uses TRBV9 with TRBJ1-5; 7 bases line up with TRBD1. The CDR3 has 15 residues. In germline, CDR1 is SGDLS, CDR2 YYNGEE. V was clipped by 0 bases and J by 5 bases; unmatched bases: 5. The CDR3 protein is CASSVAGQDHQPQHF. The CDR3 DNA sequence: TGTGCCAGCAGCGTAGCTGGACAGGACCATCAGCCCCAGCATTTT.